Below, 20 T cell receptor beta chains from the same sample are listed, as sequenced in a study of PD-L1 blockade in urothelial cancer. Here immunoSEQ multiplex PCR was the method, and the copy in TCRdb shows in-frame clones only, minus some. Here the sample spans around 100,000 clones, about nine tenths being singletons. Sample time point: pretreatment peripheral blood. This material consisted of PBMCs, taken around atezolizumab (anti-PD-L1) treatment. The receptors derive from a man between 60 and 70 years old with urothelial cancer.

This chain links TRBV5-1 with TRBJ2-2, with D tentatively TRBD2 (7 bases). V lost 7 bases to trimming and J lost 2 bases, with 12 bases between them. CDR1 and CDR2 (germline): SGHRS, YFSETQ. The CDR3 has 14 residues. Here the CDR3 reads CASSRGGNTGELFF. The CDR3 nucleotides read TGCGCCAGCTCGAGGGGGGGAAACACCGGGGAGCTGTTTTTT. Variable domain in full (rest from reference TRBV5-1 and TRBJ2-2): KAGVTQTPRYLIKTRGQQVTLSCSPISGHRSVSWYQQTPGQGLQFLFEYFSETQRNKGNFPGRFSGRQFSNSRSEMNVSTLELGDSALYLCASSRGGNTGELFFGEGSRLTVL.

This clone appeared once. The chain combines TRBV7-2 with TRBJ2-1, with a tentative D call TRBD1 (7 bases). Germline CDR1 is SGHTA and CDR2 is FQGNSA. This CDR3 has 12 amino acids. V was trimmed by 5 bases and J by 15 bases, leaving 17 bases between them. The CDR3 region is CASSLPTGRLFF. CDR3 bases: TGTGCCAGCAGCCTCCCGACAGGGAGGCTGTTCTTC.

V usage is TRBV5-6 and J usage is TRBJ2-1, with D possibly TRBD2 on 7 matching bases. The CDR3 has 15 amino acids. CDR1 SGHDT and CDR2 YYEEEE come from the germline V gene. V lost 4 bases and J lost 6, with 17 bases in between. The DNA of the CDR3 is TGTGCCAGCAGCGCTCTAGGGGGGGGAGGCAATGAGCAGTTCTTC. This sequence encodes CASSALGGGGNEQFF.

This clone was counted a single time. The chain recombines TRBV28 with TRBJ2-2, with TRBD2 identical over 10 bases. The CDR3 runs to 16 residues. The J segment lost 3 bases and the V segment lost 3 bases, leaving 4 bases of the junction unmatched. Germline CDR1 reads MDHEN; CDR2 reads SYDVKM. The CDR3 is CASSLILAGDTGELFF. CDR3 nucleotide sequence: TGTGCCAGCAGTTTGATTCTAGCGGGAGACACCGGGGAGCTGTTTTTT.

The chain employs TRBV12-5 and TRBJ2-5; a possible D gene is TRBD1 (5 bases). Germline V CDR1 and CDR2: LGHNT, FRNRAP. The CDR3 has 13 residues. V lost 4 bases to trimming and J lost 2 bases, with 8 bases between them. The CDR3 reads CASGWQGQETQYF. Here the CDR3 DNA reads TGTGCTAGTGGTTGGCAGGGTCAAGAGACCCAGTACTTC. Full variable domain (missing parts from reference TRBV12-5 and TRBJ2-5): DARVTQTPRHKVTEMGQEVTMRCQPILGHNTVFWYRQTMMQGLELLAYFRNRAPLDDSGMPKDRFSAEMPDATLATLKIQPSEPRDSAVYFCASGWQGQETQYFGPGTRLLVL.

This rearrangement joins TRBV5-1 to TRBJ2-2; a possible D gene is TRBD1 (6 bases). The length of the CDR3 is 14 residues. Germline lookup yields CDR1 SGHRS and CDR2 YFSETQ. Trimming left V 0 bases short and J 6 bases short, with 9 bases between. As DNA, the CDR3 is TGCGCCAGCAGCTTGGGGGACAACCCCGGGGAGCTGTTTTTT. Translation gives CASSLGDNPGELFF. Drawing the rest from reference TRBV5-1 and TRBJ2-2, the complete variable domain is KAGVTQTPRYLIKTRGQQVTLSCSPISGHRSVSWYQQTPGQGLQFLFEYFSETQRNKGNFPGRFSGRQFSNSRSEMNVSTLELGDSALYLCASSLGDNPGELFFGEGSRLTVL.

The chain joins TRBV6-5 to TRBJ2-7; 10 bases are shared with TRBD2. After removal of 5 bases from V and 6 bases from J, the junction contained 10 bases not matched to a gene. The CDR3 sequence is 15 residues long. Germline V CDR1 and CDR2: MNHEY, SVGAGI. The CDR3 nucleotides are TGTGCCAGCAGTCCTCTAGCGGGAGTGGACTCCGAGCAGTACTTC. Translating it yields CASSPLAGVDSEQYF.

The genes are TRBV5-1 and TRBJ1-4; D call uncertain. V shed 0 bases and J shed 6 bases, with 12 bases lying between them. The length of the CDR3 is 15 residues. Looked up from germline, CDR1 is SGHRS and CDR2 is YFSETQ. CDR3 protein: CASSLAYRKDEKLFF. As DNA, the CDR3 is TGCGCCAGCAGCTTGGCATACAGAAAGGATGAAAAACTGTTTTTT. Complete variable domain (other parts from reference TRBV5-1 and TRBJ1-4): KAGVTQTPRYLIKTRGQQVTLSCSPISGHRSVSWYQQTPGQGLQFLFEYFSETQRNKGNFPGRFSGRQFSNSRSEMNVSTLELGDSALYLCASSLAYRKDEKLFFGSGTQLSVL.

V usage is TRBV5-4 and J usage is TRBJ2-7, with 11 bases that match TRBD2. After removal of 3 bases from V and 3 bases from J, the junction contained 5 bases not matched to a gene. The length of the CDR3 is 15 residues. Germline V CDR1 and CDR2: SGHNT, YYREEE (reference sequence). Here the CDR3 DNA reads TGTGCCAGCAGCTCCCGGACTAGCGGGCTCTACGAGCAGTACTTC. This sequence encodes CASSSRTSGLYEQYF.

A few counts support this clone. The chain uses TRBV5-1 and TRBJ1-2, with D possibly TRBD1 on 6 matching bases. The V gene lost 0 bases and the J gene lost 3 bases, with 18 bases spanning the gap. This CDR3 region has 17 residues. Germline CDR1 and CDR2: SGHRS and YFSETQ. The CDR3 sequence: CASSLAPGSAGDYGYTF. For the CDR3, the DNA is TGCGCCAGCAGCTTGGCCCCCGGTAGTGCAGGGGACTATGGCTACACCTTC.

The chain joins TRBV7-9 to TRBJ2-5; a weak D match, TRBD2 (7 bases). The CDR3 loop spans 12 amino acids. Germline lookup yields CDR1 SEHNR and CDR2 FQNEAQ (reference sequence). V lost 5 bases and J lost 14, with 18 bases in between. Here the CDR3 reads CASSGGGAYYYF. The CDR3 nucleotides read TGTGCCAGCAGCGGAGGGGGGGCGTATTACTACTTC.

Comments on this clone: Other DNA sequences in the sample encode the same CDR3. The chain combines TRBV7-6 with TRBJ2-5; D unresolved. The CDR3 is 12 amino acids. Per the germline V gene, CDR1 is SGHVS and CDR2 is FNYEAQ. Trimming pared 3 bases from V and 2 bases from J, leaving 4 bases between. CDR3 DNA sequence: TGTGCCAGCAGCTTGGCACAAGAGACCCAGTACTTC. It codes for CASSLAQETQYF.

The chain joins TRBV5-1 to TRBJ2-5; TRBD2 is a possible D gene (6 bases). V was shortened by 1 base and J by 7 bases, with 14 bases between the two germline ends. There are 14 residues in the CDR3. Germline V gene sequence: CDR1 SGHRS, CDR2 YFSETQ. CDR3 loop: CASSLYGGAGTQYF. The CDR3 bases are TGCGCCAGCAGCTTGTATGGCGGGGCCGGGACCCAGTACTTC. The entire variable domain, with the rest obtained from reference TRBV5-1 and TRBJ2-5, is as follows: KAGVTQTPRYLIKTRGQQVTLSCSPISGHRSVSWYQQTPGQGLQFLFEYFSETQRNKGNFPGRFSGRQFSNSRSEMNVSTLELGDSALYLCASSLYGGAGTQYFGPGTRLLVL.

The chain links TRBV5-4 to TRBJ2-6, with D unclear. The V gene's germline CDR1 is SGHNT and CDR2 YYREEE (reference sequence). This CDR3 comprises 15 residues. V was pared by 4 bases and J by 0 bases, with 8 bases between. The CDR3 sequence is CASSNQNSGANVLTF. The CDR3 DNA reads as TGTGCCAGCAGCAATCAAAACTCTGGGGCCAACGTCCTGACTTTC. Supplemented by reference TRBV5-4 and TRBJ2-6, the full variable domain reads ETGVTQSPTHLIKTRGQQVTLRCSSQSGHNTVSWYQQALGQGPQFIFQYYREEENGRGNFPPRFSGLQFPNYSSELNVNALELDDSALYLCASSNQNSGANVLTFGAGSRLTVL.

The CDR3 loop is CASSSRITGQINSPLHF. CDR3 nucleotides: TGTGCCAGCAGCTCCAGGATTACGGGACAGATTAATTCACCCCTCCACTTT. This rearrangement joins TRBV7-2 to TRBJ1-6; 7 bases are shared with TRBD1. This CDR3 comprises 17 residues. Germline V lookup: CDR1 SGHTA, CDR2 FQGNSA. The trim removed 4 bases at V and 6 bases at J, leaving 12 bases unmatched. The whole variable domain, remainder taken from reference TRBV7-2 and TRBJ1-6, is GAGVSQSPSNKVTEKGKDVELRCDPISGHTALYWYRQSLGQGLEFLIYFQGNSAPDKSGLPSDRFSAERTGGSVSTLTIQRTQQEDSAVYLCASSSRITGQINSPLHFGNGTRLTVT.

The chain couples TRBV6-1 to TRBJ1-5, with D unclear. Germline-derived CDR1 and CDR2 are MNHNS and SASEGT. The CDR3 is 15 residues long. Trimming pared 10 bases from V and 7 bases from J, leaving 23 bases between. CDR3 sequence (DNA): TGTGCCACCAGGCCTGCTTTGAGGGTTGAACAGCCCCAGCATTTT. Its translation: CATRPALRVEQPQHF.

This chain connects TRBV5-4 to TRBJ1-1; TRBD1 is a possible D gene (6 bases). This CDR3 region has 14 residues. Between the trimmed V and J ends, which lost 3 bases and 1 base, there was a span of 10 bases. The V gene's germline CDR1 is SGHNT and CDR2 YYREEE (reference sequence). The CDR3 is CASSSNRANTEAFF. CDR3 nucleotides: TGTGCCAGCAGCTCGAACAGGGCGAACACTGAAGCTTTCTTT.

The CDR3 is CASTPTGRGMNTEAFF. CDR3 DNA: TGTGCCAGCACCCCGACAGGGAGAGGTATGAACACTGAAGCTTTCTTT. The chain has TRBV28 and TRBJ1-1; 7 bases agree with TRBD1. J lost 0 bases, V lost 7 bases, and 11 bases had no gene match. Looked up from germline, CDR1 is MDHEN and CDR2 is SYDVKM. This CDR3 is built from 16 residues. Full variable domain (rest looked up from reference TRBV28 and TRBJ1-1): DVKVTQSSRYLVKRTGEKVFLECVQDMDHENMFWYRQDPGLGLRLIYFSYDVKMKEKGDIPEGYSVSREKKERFSLILESASTNQTSMYLCASTPTGRGMNTEAFFGQGTRLTVV.

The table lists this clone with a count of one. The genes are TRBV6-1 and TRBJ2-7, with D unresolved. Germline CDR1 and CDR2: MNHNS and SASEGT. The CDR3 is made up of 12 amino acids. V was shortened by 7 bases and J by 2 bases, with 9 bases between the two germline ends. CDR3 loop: CASTDIAYEQYF. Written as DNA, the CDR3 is TGTGCCAGCACCGACATAGCCTACGAGCAGTACTTC.

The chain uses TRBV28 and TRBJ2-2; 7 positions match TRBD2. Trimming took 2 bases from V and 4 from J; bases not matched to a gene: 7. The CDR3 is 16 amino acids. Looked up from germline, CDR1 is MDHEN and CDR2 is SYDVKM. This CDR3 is CASSLLGTGGTGELFF. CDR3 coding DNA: TGTGCCAGCAGTTTACTCGGGACGGGGGGCACCGGGGAGCTGTTTTTT.